Following are 12 T cell receptor beta chains from one sample sequenced in a study of T cell responses to AZD1222 COVID-19 vaccine. Data came from immunoSEQ multiplex PCR; TCRdb stores just in-frame clones and leaves some out. The data show 150,000 to 200,000 clones, about 90% seen once. The material sequenced was peripheral blood, taken 28 days after the second AZD1222 dose. The source is an adult who received the AZD1222 COVID-19 vaccine.

V is TRBV6-2 or TRBV6-3 and J is TRBJ2-1; 11 bases are shared with TRBD2. CDR1 MNHEY and CDR2 SVGEGT come from the germline V gene. This CDR3 has 19 residues. The ends lost 6 bases at V and 0 bases at J; junction bases unmatched: 13. CDR3 in amino acids: CASRPRSGRAGYSYNEQFF. CDR3 in DNA: TGTGCCAGCAGACCTCGTAGCGGGAGGGCCGGGTACTCCTACAATGAGCAGTTCTTC.

The rearrangement links TRBV10-3 to TRBJ2-5; TRBD1 agrees at 9 bases. CDR1 and CDR2 from the germline V gene are ENHRY and SYGVKD. The CDR3 extends over 13 amino acids. V gave up 8 bases and J gave up 2 bases; unmatched junction bases: 3. The CDR3 here is CAIGGTGQETQYF. The DNA of the CDR3 is TGTGCCATCGGCGGGACAGGGCAAGAGACCCAGTACTTC.

This clone appeared a single time. This chain connects TRBV18 to TRBJ2-7, with TRBD2 identical over 7 bases. The V and J ends lost 2 bases and 3 bases, in that order; junction bases with no gene match: 10. The CDR3 has 16 amino acids. The germline CDR1 and CDR2 sequences are KGHSH and LQKENI. CDR3 sequence (DNA): TGTGCCAGCTCACCAGATGGGAGGGTAGCGCGCTACGAGCAGTACTTC. Its protein is CASSPDGRVARYEQYF.

This rearrangement joins TRBV18 to TRBJ2-7; D is uncertain. V lost 3 bases to trimming and J lost 3 bases, with 15 bases between them. The CDR3 totals 15 residues. Germline V gives CDR1 KGHSH, CDR2 LQKENI. CDR3 sequence (DNA): TGTGCCAGCTCACCCTTTCCGGCGAGAGGCTACGAGCAGTACTTC. As protein: CASSPFPARGYEQYF.

The genes are TRBV2 and TRBJ2-5; D gene ambiguous. V shed 4 bases and J shed 2 bases, with 8 bases lying between them. CDR3 length equals 13 residues. Germline V gene lookup returns CDR1 SNHLY and CDR2 FYNNEI. Here the CDR3 DNA reads TGTGCCAGCAGTGGTGGTCGACAAGAGACCCAGTACTTC. It is translated as CASSGGRQETQYF.

The chain joins TRBV6-5 to TRBJ1-5; D ambiguous. CDR1 and CDR2 from the germline V gene are MNHEY and SVGAGI. There are 13 residues in the CDR3. Trimming took 7 bases from V and 4 from J, leaving 11 bases between them. Written as DNA, the CDR3 is TGTGCCAGCAAACGGAGTGGAAATCAGCCCCAGCATTTT. Amino acid sequence: CASKRSGNQPQHF.

The V gene is TRBV7-9, the J gene TRBJ1-4, with D maybe TRBD1 (6 bases). This CDR3 comprises 14 residues. Germline assignment: CDR1 SEHNR and CDR2 FQNEAQ (reference sequence). Trimming shortened V by 4 bases and J by 3 bases, and 9 bases separated the two germline ends. CDR3 DNA: TGTGCCAGCAGCTCACGACAGGCTAATGAAAAACTGTTTTTT. Its protein is CASSSRQANEKLFF.

This sequence joins TRBV7-3 and TRBJ1-2; the D is unclear. V dropped 2 bases and J dropped 6 bases, with 10 bases sitting between them. The CDR3 covers 13 residues. Germline V CDR1 and CDR2: SGHTA, FQGTGA. The CDR3 coding sequence is TGTGCCAGCAGCTTAGAGGTGGCCCATGGCTACACCTTC. Translated, it gives CASSLEVAHGYTF.

The rearrangement uses TRBV6-4 and TRBJ2-3, with 7 nucleotides matching TRBD2. Trimming at V came to 2 bases and at J to 1 base, leaving 6 bases not matched to a gene. This CDR3 has 16 residues. CDR1 MRHNA and CDR2 SNTAGT come from the germline V gene. As DNA, the CDR3 is TGTGCCAGCAGTGACGGGACTACATTTGGCACAGATACGCAGTATTTT. Translating it yields CASSDGTTFGTDTQYF.

In DNA form, the CDR3 reads TGTGCCACCAGCAGAGAAATGGCGGGAGGGCCCTACGAGCAGTACTTC. Amino acids: CATSREMAGGPYEQYF. The chain links TRBV15 to TRBJ2-7; 9 nucleotides align to TRBD2. The CDR3 sequence is 16 residues long. V shed 0 bases and J 2 bases; nucleotides not matched to a gene: 5. The germline CDR1 and CDR2 sequences are LNHNV and YYDKDF (reference sequence).

J is TRBJ1-1 and V is TRBV6-5; D is uncertain. The CDR3 contains 14 residues. Germline V lookup: CDR1 MNHEY, CDR2 SVGAGI. V was cut by 2 bases and J by 0 bases, with 7 bases left in between. CDR3 DNA: TGTGCCAGCAGTTACGCCAACATGAACACTGAAGCTTTCTTT. Protein sequence: CASSYANMNTEAFF.

This clone appeared a few times. This chain joins TRBV6-5 and TRBJ1-6, with a tentative D call TRBD1 (6 bases). The germline V gene has CDR1 MNHEY and CDR2 SVGAGI. Deletions cut 6 bases from V and 7 bases from J, with 13 bases between. The CDR3 has 14 residues. Written as DNA, the CDR3 is TGTGCCAGCAGGTGGACAGTTTGGAATTCACCCCTCCACTTT. Protein sequence: CASRWTVWNSPLHF.